The next 32 T cell receptor beta chains were all read from a single sample in a study of OX40 agonist ivuxolimab in advanced cancers. The data were produced by immunoSEQ multiplex PCR, yet TCRdb's version contains in-frame clones alone and is incomplete. Of some 50,000 clones in the sample, about 79% are singletons; the top ten hold roughly 7.9%. Material: CD4+ or CD8+ T cells sorted from blood, obtained in a trial of the OX40 agonist ivuxolimab. The source of these receptors is an adult with an advanced solid tumor such as melanoma, head and neck, liver or kidney cancer.

This clone was counted a single time. The chain combines TRBV5-1 with TRBJ2-6; D is unresolved. With 0 bases removed from V and 0 bases from J, the gap between germline ends came to 7 bases. This CDR3 comprises 16 residues. Germline V gene data show CDR1 as SGHRS and CDR2 as YFSETQ. The CDR3 region is CASSLDPFSGANVLTF. DNA for the CDR3: TGCGCCAGCAGCTTGGATCCCTTCTCTGGGGCCAACGTCCTGACTTTC.

This sequence joins TRBV7-6 and TRBJ1-5; a possible D gene is TRBD1 (6 bases). The V end lost 5 bases, the J end lost 7 bases, and 18 bases lay between the germline ends. From germline, CDR1 is SGHVS and CDR2 FNYEAQ. There are 15 residues in the CDR3. CDR3 nucleotides: TGTGCCAGCAGCGCAGGGCCTGGAGGGGGGCAGCCCCAGCATTTT. This codes for CASSAGPGGGQPQHF.

The chain has TRBV2 and TRBJ2-5; no definite D call. The CDR3 sequence is 13 residues long. Trimming left V 3 bases short and J 9 bases short, with 14 bases between. The germline V gene has CDR1 SNHLY and CDR2 FYNNEI. CDR3: CASSDPPRTAQYF. The CDR3 bases are TGTGCCAGCAGTGATCCGCCAAGGACGGCCCAGTACTTC.

The chain links TRBV6-1 to TRBJ2-7; 7 bases match TRBD2. The V segment lost 7 bases and the J segment 6 bases; nucleotides outside the gene matches: 12. The CDR3 runs 14 residues. From germline, CDR1 is MNHNS and CDR2 SASEGT. This CDR3 is CASTSGGSDTEQYF. The CDR3 DNA sequence: TGTGCCAGCACCTCGGGGGGTAGCGACACCGAGCAGTACTTC.

The sample holds one count of this clone. The rearrangement joins TRBV11-2 to TRBJ1-1, with D tentatively TRBD1 (5 bases). The CDR3 runs to 14 residues. Trimming took off 2 bases at V and 5 bases at J, with 12 bases between the two ends. Germline CDR1 reads SGHAT; CDR2 reads FQNNGV. The CDR3 DNA sequence: TGTGCCAGCAGCTTAATAGTGGGGGGTACTGAAGCTTTCTTT. Translation: CASSLIVGGTEAFF.

The chain has TRBV6-1 and TRBJ1-5, with TRBD1 as a possible D gene (5 bases). CDR1 is MNHNS and CDR2 is SASEGT in the germline V gene. This CDR3 spans 15 amino acids. Deletions cut 5 bases from V and 4 bases from J, with 15 bases between. DNA of the CDR3: TGTGCCAGCAGTAGGGGCCAGGGCTTAAATCAGCCCCAGCATTTT. Translating gives CASSRGQGLNQPQHF.

The CDR3 region has the DNA TGTGCCAGACAGGTATACAATGAGCAGTTCTTC. As protein: CARQVYNEQFF. V gene TRBV30 combines with J gene TRBJ2-1; tentatively, D is TRBD1 (6 bases). The V gene lost 8 bases and the J gene lost 4 bases, with 9 bases spanning the gap. Germline CDR1 reads GTSNPN; CDR2 reads SVGIG (reference sequence). CDR3 size: 11 residues. Full variable domain (remainder filled in from reference TRBV30 and TRBJ2-1): SQTIHQWPATLVQPVGSPLSLECTVEGTSNPNLYWYRQAAGRGLQLLFYSVGIGQISSEVPQNLSASRPQDRQFILSSKKLLLSDSGFYLCARQVYNEQFFGPGTRLTVL.

Only a few counts were recorded for this clone. The chain recombines TRBV2 with TRBJ2-7; 10 positions match TRBD1. Germline V gives CDR1 SNHLY, CDR2 FYNNEI. CDR3 length equals 12 residues. The V gene end was trimmed by 11 bases and the J gene end by 3 bases; junction bases not matched to a gene: 4. The CDR3 is CAGRDRGYEQYF. CDR3 nucleotides: TGTGCCGGCCGGGACAGGGGCTACGAGCAGTACTTC.

CDR3 sequence (DNA): TGTGCCACCAGCAGAGCGGGACTATTGCGAGAGACCCAGTACTTC. It specifies CATSRAGLLRETQYF. The chain uses TRBV15 and TRBJ2-5; 7 bases align to TRBD2. After removal of 1 base from V and 4 bases from J, the junction contained 6 bases not matched to a gene. The CDR3 has 15 amino acids. CDR1 is LNHNV, CDR2 YYDKDF, per germline (reference sequence). Variable domain in full (rest from reference TRBV15 and TRBJ2-5): DAMVIQNPRYQVTQFGKPVTLSCSQTLNHNVMYWYQQKSSQAPKLLFHYYDKDFNNEADTPDNFQSRRPNTSFCFLDIRSPGLGDTAMYLCATSRAGLLRETQYFGPGTRLLVL.

The chain carries TRBV27 and TRBJ1-6; D is possibly TRBD1 (5 bases). Germline CDR1 MNHEY, CDR2 SMNVEV (reference sequence). V dropped 9 bases and J dropped 5 bases, with 11 bases sitting between them. The CDR3 length is 13 residues. The CDR3 is CASSGADNSPLHF. The CDR3, as DNA: TGTGCCAGTAGTGGGGCGGATAATTCACCCCTCCACTTT.

The chain is built from TRBV5-1 and TRBJ1-2; D possibly corresponds to TRBD1 (6 bases). The CDR3 length is 15 residues. Germline V gene sequence: CDR1 SGHRS, CDR2 YFSETQ. V gave up 0 bases and J gave up 3 bases, with 12 bases separating them. The DNA for the CDR3 is TGCGCCAGCAGCTTGGAGGGGGGCTTATACTATGGCTACACCTTC. It specifies CASSLEGGLYYGYTF.

The chain has TRBV11-2 and TRBJ1-2; 10 nucleotides line up with TRBD1. The length of the CDR3 is 16 residues. Germline V gene data show CDR1 as SGHAT and CDR2 as FQNNGV. V was clipped by 5 bases and J by 4 bases; unmatched bases: 10. CDR3 nucleotides: TGTGCCAGCAGCCCGCTTCGAGGGACAGGGGCCTATGGCTACACCTTC. Translation gives CASSPLRGTGAYGYTF.

The gene calls are TRBV29-1 and TRBJ1-2; no firm D call. Germline loops: CDR1 SQVTM, CDR2 ANQGSEA. The V end was cut by 2 bases, the J end by 4 bases, with 17 bases between. The CDR3 is 15 residues long. The CDR3 is CSVENAAGPLYGYTF. The CDR3 DNA sequence: TGCAGCGTTGAAAATGCCGCCGGGCCCCTCTATGGCTACACCTTC.

J is TRBJ2-3 and V is TRBV7-2; TRBD2 matches 11 bases. Germline V gene sequence: CDR1 SGHTA, CDR2 FQGNSA. The CDR3 is made up of 17 amino acids. V gave up 3 bases and J gave up 3 bases; unmatched junction bases: 8. As DNA, the CDR3 is TGTGCCAGCAGCTTTCTAGCGGGAGGAGGGAGGACAGATACGCAGTATTTT. Protein sequence: CASSFLAGGGRTDTQYF.

V gene TRBV9 combines with J gene TRBJ1-1; D is unclear. This CDR3 region has 13 residues. Trimming removed 2 bases at V and 4 bases at J, with 9 bases between. Germline values: CDR1 SGDLS, CDR2 YYNGEE. CDR3 loop: CASSVGFSTEAFF. The CDR3 DNA sequence: TGTGCCAGCAGCGTTGGGTTCAGCACTGAAGCTTTCTTT.

The chain joins TRBV2 to TRBJ1-6, with 10 bases matching TRBD1. Germline V gene sequence: CDR1 SNHLY, CDR2 FYNNEI. The V and J ends lost 8 bases and 9 bases, in that order; junction bases with no gene match: 4. The CDR3 contains 13 residues. The chain's CDR3 is CASGRDRGSPLHF. As DNA, the CDR3 is TGTGCCAGCGGCCGGGACAGGGGTTCACCCCTCCACTTT.

The chain joins TRBV18 to TRBJ2-7; 7 bases are shared with TRBD2. This CDR3 comprises 14 residues. Germline V gene data show CDR1 as KGHSH and CDR2 as LQKENI. V gave up 5 bases and J gave up 6 bases; unmatched junction bases: 10. CDR3 DNA sequence: TGTGCCAGCTCAAATTACCGGGGGGACGTCGAGCAGTACTTC. This gives the protein CASSNYRGDVEQYF. The variable domain in full, completed from reference TRBV18 and TRBJ2-7, reads NAGVMQNPRHLVRRRGQEARLRCSPMKGHSHVYWYRQLPEEGLKFMVYLQKENIIDESGMPKERFSAEFPKEGPSILRIQQVVRGDSAAYFCASSNYRGDVEQYFGPGTRLTVT.

V and J are TRBV7-8 and TRBJ2-7; TRBD2 aligns across 8 bases. The CDR3 totals 20 residues. Looked up from germline, CDR1 is SGHVS and CDR2 is FQNEAQ. With 1 base clipped from V and 0 bases from J, the junction kept 17 bases outside the gene matches. CDR3: CASSLDQSWSASGYSYEQYF. The CDR3 DNA reads TGTGCCAGCAGCTTAGACCAAAGTTGGTCGGCTAGCGGGTACTCCTACGAGCAGTACTTC.

The chain is built from TRBV18 and TRBJ2-1, with TRBD2 identical over 9 bases. Germline V gene sequence: CDR1 KGHSH, CDR2 LQKENI. This CDR3 region has 17 residues. V shed 3 bases, J shed 6 bases, and the junction held 12 bases outside the gene matches. The CDR3 protein is CASSPLEVAGVGNEQFF. In nucleotides, the CDR3 is TGTGCCAGCTCACCCCTGGAAGTAGCGGGAGTGGGCAATGAGCAGTTCTTC.

CDR3 region: CASSSDREYQETQYF. The DNA of the CDR3 is TGTGCCAGCAGTTCCGACAGGGAGTACCAAGAGACCCAGTACTTC. The genes are TRBV27 and TRBJ2-5; TRBD1 agrees at 7 bases. The CDR3 totals 15 residues. Trimming removed 4 bases from V and 0 bases from J; junction bases left unmatched: 5. Germline CDR1 MNHEY, CDR2 SMNVEV (reference sequence).

The V and J genes are TRBV19 and TRBJ2-6; the D gene could be TRBD1 or TRBD2 (7 bases each). The V gene lost 4 bases and the J gene lost 2 bases, with 21 bases spanning the gap. The V gene's germline CDR1 is LNHDA and CDR2 SQIVND (reference sequence). This CDR3 contains 19 residues. CDR3: CASSKETGRGNAGANVLTF. As DNA, the CDR3 is TGTGCCAGTAGTAAAGAGACAGGGAGGGGAAATGCTGGGGCCAACGTCCTGACTTTC.

CDR3 nucleotides: TGTGCCAGCAGTGGGACAGGGGTTTTTGGCTACACCTTC. It specifies CASSGTGVFGYTF. This chain uses TRBV6-5 with TRBJ1-2; 10 nucleotides agree with TRBD1. The CDR3 is 13 amino acids. CDR1 and CDR2 (germline): MNHEY, SVGAGI. Trimming removed 5 bases from V and 7 bases from J; junction bases left unmatched: 4.

The chain carries TRBV6-1 and TRBJ2-7; 9 positions agree with TRBD1. The ends lost 6 bases at V and 3 bases at J; junction bases unmatched: 6. CDR3 length: 14 amino acids. The germline V gene encodes CDR1 MNHNS and CDR2 SASEGT. In nucleotides, the CDR3 is TGTGCCAGCAGGATAATGGGACAGGGCTACGAGCAGTACTTC. Residues: CASRIMGQGYEQYF.

The chain links TRBV5-4 to TRBJ2-1; possibly TRBD2 for D (5 bases). The ends were cut back, 0 bases at V and 5 bases at J, with 9 bases in the middle. Germline CDR1 is SGHNT and CDR2 is YYREEE (reference sequence). The CDR3 totals 14 residues. The chain's CDR3 is CASSLARAHNEQFF. The CDR3, as DNA: TGTGCCAGCAGCTTGGCGAGGGCCCACAATGAGCAGTTCTTC.

In its sample, this clone was seen once. The chain uses TRBV4-3 and TRBJ2-1, with TRBD1 identical over 8 bases. J lost 6 bases, V lost 1 base, and 5 bases had no gene match. The CDR3 covers 15 residues. From germline, CDR1 is LGHNA and CDR2 YSLEER. CDR3 amino acids: CASSQAGTGVNEQFF. CDR3 in DNA: TGCGCCAGCAGCCAAGCCGGGACAGGCGTCAATGAGCAGTTCTTC.

The chain uses TRBV13 and TRBJ2-7; 9 bases are shared with TRBD1. Germline V gene data show CDR1 as PRHDT and CDR2 as FYEKMQ (reference sequence). The CDR3 is 15 amino acids. With V trimmed by 3 bases and J by 1 base, 4 bases remained unmatched. This CDR3 reads CASSFPTGGSYEQYF. The CDR3 DNA follows: TGTGCCAGCAGCTTTCCGACAGGGGGTTCCTACGAGCAGTACTTC.

The DNA of the CDR3 is TGTGCCAGCAGCTTTTACAGGGGAGCGACTGGAAACACCATATATTTT. Protein sequence: CASSFYRGATGNTIYF. V gene TRBV5-8 combines with J gene TRBJ1-3; 7 nucleotides match TRBD1. V shed 2 bases, J shed 2 bases, and the junction held 7 bases outside the gene matches. From germline, CDR1 is SGHTS and CDR2 YDEGEE. The CDR3 sequence is 16 residues long.

The V gene is TRBV7-9, the J gene TRBJ2-1, with TRBD2 matching over 13 bases. V lost 1 base and J lost 7; bases outside the gene matches: 13. The CDR3 consists of 19 residues. CDR1 is SEHNR, CDR2 FQNEAQ, per germline (reference sequence). The CDR3 bases are TGTGCCAGCAGCTTAGGCCCCCGAAGACTAGCGGGAGGTATTAATGAGCAGTTCTTC. Its protein is CASSLGPRRLAGGINEQFF.

The chain combines TRBV7-2 with TRBJ1-3; possibly TRBD1 for D (5 bases). V was clipped by 1 base and J by 3 bases, with 13 bases between them. Germline lookup yields CDR1 SGHTA and CDR2 FQGNSA. This CDR3 has 16 residues. CDR3 amino acids: CASSLVSRVLGNTIYF. In nucleotides, the CDR3 is TGTGCCAGCAGCTTAGTATCCAGGGTTCTTGGAAACACCATATATTTT. Combining the CDR3 with reference TRBV7-2 and TRBJ1-3 gives the whole variable domain GAGVSQSPSNKVTEKGKDVELRCDPISGHTALYWYRQSLGQGLEFLIYFQGNSAPDKSGLPSDRFSAERTGGSVSTLTIQRTQQEDSAVYLCASSLVSRVLGNTIYFGEGSWLTVV.

This chain links TRBV11-2 with TRBJ2-7; D gene unclear. Per germline, CDR1 SGHAT and CDR2 FQNNGV. There are 16 residues in the CDR3. V was clipped by 4 bases and J by 7 bases, with 23 bases between them. This CDR3 reads CASSSPQSRWHREQYF. The CDR3 bases are TGTGCCAGCAGCTCTCCTCAATCGAGGTGGCATCGGGAGCAGTACTTC.

The chain uses TRBV18 and TRBJ1-2; 8 nucleotides match TRBD1. The V and J ends lost 3 bases and 8 bases, in that order; junction bases with no gene match: 8. Germline V CDR1 and CDR2: KGHSH, LQKENI. This CDR3 is 14 amino acids long. The CDR3 is CASSPGQENGGYTF. The CDR3 region has the DNA TGTGCCAGCTCACCGGGACAGGAGAACGGGGGCTACACCTTC.

The chain couples TRBV2 to TRBJ2-1; 7 bases map to TRBD2. The CDR3 length is 14 residues. Germline CDR1 reads SNHLY; CDR2 reads FYNNEI. Germline trimming cut 8 bases from V and 6 bases from J; bases unmatched to any gene: 10. This chain's CDR3 is CASQTSSESNEQFF. Here the CDR3 DNA reads TGTGCCAGCCAGACTAGCTCAGAATCCAATGAGCAGTTCTTC.